This T cell receptor (beta chain) emerged from a study of T-cell reconstitution after alpha-beta-depleted transplantation in children. Library preparation (for TCRbeta) was performed with unique molecular identifiers. TCRdb analysed the PCR reads with MiXCR anew, one entry per CDR3 protein. The profile shows 300,000 to 350,000 distinct CDR3 sequences, around 15% of them singletons. J lost 7 bases, V lost 3 bases, and 8 bases had no gene match. The CDR3 spans 15 residues. Germline V gene lookup returns CDR1 SGHRS and CDR2 YFSETQ. This clonotype came up a few times. V is TRBV5-1 and J is TRBJ2-1, with 9 bases identical to TRBD2. The source is a male patient aged 2-15 years who had a stem cell transplant for acute lymphoblastic leukemia, so the T cells may come from the graft donor. Sequencing used PBMCs, mostly from graft donor cells, obtained 360 days after TCRalphabeta/CD19-depleted stem cell transplant. The CDR3: CASSWYAGGKNEQFF. The CDR3 DNA follows: TGCGCCAGCAGCTGGTACGCGGGAGGGAAAAATGAGCAGTTCTTC.